This T cell receptor (beta chain) was observed in a study of T cell responses to AZD1222 COVID-19 vaccine. Study background: Second-dose schedules of about 4 or about 12 weeks were combined.

As regards this clone: Its antigen is undetermined.

General study findings and limits: Donors were mostly white British, more females; clonal diversity possibly underestimated. Along spike, vaccine-associated CD4 TCRs were found throughout, with dominance at 160-218 and 743-854.

Here immunoSEQ multiplex PCR was the method, and the copy in TCRdb shows in-frame clones only, minus some. The sample carries 90,000 to 110,000 clones, about 88% recorded once. Between the trimmed V and J ends, which lost 4 bases and 8 bases, there was a span of 8 bases. Germline V gene lookup returns CDR1 GTSNPN and CDR2 SVGIG (reference sequence). The CDR3 runs to 11 residues. The clonotype originates from an adult in good health. The sequencing here drew on peripheral blood, taken on day 0 of AZD1222 vaccination. The rearrangement joins TRBV30 to TRBJ1-4; D is perhaps TRBD1 (6 bases). The CDR3 DNA follows: TGTGCCTGGACAGGGGCGGAAAAACTGTTTTTT. Translated, it gives CAWTGAEKLFF. The full variable domain, completed using reference TRBV30 and TRBJ1-4, is SQTIHQWPATLVQPVGSPLSLECTVEGTSNPNLYWYRQAAGRGLQLLFYSVGIGQISSEVPQNLSASRPQDRQFILSSKKLLLSDSGFYLCAWTGAEKLFFGSGTQLSVL.